A single sample gave rise to the 16 T cell receptor beta chains below, sequenced in a study of a mutant IDH1 vaccine in newly diagnosed glioma. These receptors' antigens are unknown. The assay was immunoSEQ multiplex PCR, and TCRdb's table has in-frame clones only and misses some. Among 9,000 to 13,000 clones listed, about four fifths were seen once. Time point noted: week 47, end of study. In the vaccine, a single dose held 300 ug of the mutant IDH1 20-mer peptide, along with topical imiquimod. The material was PBMCs, obtained from a glioma patient whose treatment included an IDH1 peptide vaccine. All receptors derive from a man aged 30-40 years with glioma.

DNA of the CDR3: TGCAGCGTTGATGCAGGTAGCAGCTATGGCTACACCTTC. Its protein is CSVDAGSSYGYTF. The chain carries TRBV29-1 and TRBJ1-2; no clear D gene. The length of the CDR3 is 13 residues. Deletions cut 3 bases from V and 4 bases from J, with 12 bases between. Germline CDR1 reads SQVTM; CDR2 reads ANQGSEA.

In this sample, this clone turned up once. The chain couples TRBV5-8 to TRBJ1-2, with a possible D match to TRBD1 (5 bases). The CDR3 contains 13 residues. The V gene's germline CDR1 is SGHTS and CDR2 YDEGEE. Trimming took off 4 bases at V and 2 bases at J, with 9 bases between the two ends. Written as DNA, the CDR3 is TGTGCCAGCAGCGCGACAGCAAACTATGGCTACACCTTC. This gives the protein CASSATANYGYTF.

The chain recombines TRBV6-5 with TRBJ2-1; no clear D gene. CDR3 size: 11 residues. Between the trimmed V and J ends, which lost 4 bases and 3 bases, there was a span of 1 base. Germline assignment: CDR1 MNHEY and CDR2 SVGAGI. The CDR3 region has the DNA TGTGCCAGCAGTTTCTACAATGAGCAGTTCTTC. Amino acids: CASSFYNEQFF.

In DNA form, the CDR3 reads TGCGCCAGCACCTGGAAGGGGGAATGGCAGGAAAAACTGTTTTTT. This translates into CASTWKGEWQEKLFF. This rearrangement joins TRBV10-1 to TRBJ1-4, with D possibly TRBD1 on 6 matching bases. The germline V gene has CDR1 WNHNN and CDR2 SYGVQD (reference sequence). With 7 bases removed from V and 8 bases from J, the gap between germline ends came to 20 bases. CDR3 size: 15 residues.

V usage is TRBV5-6 and J usage is TRBJ1-1; D gene ambiguous. The CDR3 runs to 12 residues. V was cut by 4 bases and J by 2 bases, with 6 bases left in between. Germline V gene lookup returns CDR1 SGHDT and CDR2 YYEEEE. The CDR3 DNA reads as TGTGCCAGCAGCGTGGAAAACACTGAAGCTTTCTTT. This gives the protein CASSVENTEAFF.

The chain recombines TRBV7-6 with TRBJ2-7; TRBD2 matches at 11 bases. With 5 bases clipped from V and 2 bases from J, the junction kept 5 bases outside the gene matches. The germline CDR1 and CDR2 sequences are SGHVS and FNYEAQ. This CDR3 region has 15 residues. The CDR3 is CASSGLAGRTYEQYF. The CDR3 bases are TGTGCCAGCAGCGGACTAGCGGGCAGGACCTACGAGCAGTACTTC. Looking up the rest from reference TRBV7-6 and TRBJ2-7 gives the full variable domain: GAGVSQSPRYKVTKRGQDVALRCDPISGHVSLYWYRQALGQGPEFLTYFNYEAQQDKSGLPNDRFSAERPEGSISTLTIQRTEQRDSAMYRCASSGLAGRTYEQYFGPGTRLTVT.

V usage is TRBV5-1 and J usage is TRBJ2-3; weak D call: TRBD1 (5 bases). Germline V gene lookup returns CDR1 SGHRS and CDR2 YFSETQ. V lost 0 bases, J lost 6 bases, and 11 bases lay in between. The CDR3 runs to 14 residues. The CDR3 sequence: CASSLAIGADTQYF. CDR3 in DNA: TGCGCCAGCAGCTTGGCTATAGGGGCGGATACGCAGTATTTT.

The genes are TRBV6-5 and TRBJ2-5; the match to TRBD2 covers 9 bases. The CDR3 length is 15 residues. V was clipped by 4 bases and J by 11 bases; unmatched bases: 14. Germline values: CDR1 MNHEY, CDR2 SVGAGI. The chain's CDR3 is CASSFRLADLWEQYF. The DNA for the CDR3 is TGTGCCAGCAGTTTCCGACTAGCGGACCTCTGGGAGCAGTACTTC.

The chain joins TRBV5-6 to TRBJ2-7, with 7 positions matching TRBD2. Germline V CDR1 and CDR2: SGHDT, YYEEEE. The V and J ends lost 6 bases and 2 bases, in that order; junction bases with no gene match: 8. The CDR3 totals 14 residues. This chain's CDR3 is CASKLDLAAYEQYF. The CDR3 DNA is TGTGCCAGCAAGCTTGATCTAGCGGCCTACGAGCAGTACTTC.

J is TRBJ1-1 and V is TRBV15, with 11 nucleotides matching TRBD1. With 6 bases clipped from V and 4 bases from J, the junction kept 4 bases outside the gene matches. Germline V gene lookup returns CDR1 LNHNV and CDR2 YYDKDF (reference sequence). CDR3 size: 14 residues. The CDR3 sequence is CATRAGTGGTEAFF. CDR3 in DNA: TGTGCCACCAGAGCCGGGACAGGGGGCACTGAAGCTTTCTTT.

The chain joins TRBV5-8 to TRBJ1-5; the match to TRBD1 covers 9 bases. The CDR3 covers 13 residues. J gave up 8 bases and V 3 bases, and 3 bases lay outside the gene matches. CDR1 is SGHTS and CDR2 is YDEGEE in the germline V gene. The CDR3 DNA follows: TGTGCCAGCAGCTGGGACAGGGTAAAGCCCCAGCATTTT. Translated: CASSWDRVKPQHF.

The gene calls are TRBV9 and TRBJ1-2; D perhaps matches TRBD1 (6 bases). This CDR3 contains 16 residues. Germline loops: CDR1 SGDLS, CDR2 YYNGEE. The V and J ends lost 4 bases and 5 bases respectively, with 21 bases between them. This CDR3 reads CASSPTPSGQLYGYTF. CDR3 DNA sequence: TGTGCCAGCAGCCCCACCCCCTCAGGACAGTTGTATGGCTACACCTTC.

J is TRBJ1-1 and V is TRBV7-9, with 8 bases fitting TRBD1. The CDR3 consists of 15 residues. CDR1 is SEHNR and CDR2 is FQNEAQ in the germline V gene (reference sequence). The V segment lost 5 bases and the J segment 1 base; nucleotides outside the gene matches: 6. DNA of the CDR3: TGTGCCAGCAGCACGTACAGGGGGACGAACACTGAAGCTTTCTTT. Translated: CASSTYRGTNTEAFF.

The chain joins TRBV5-1 to TRBJ2-5, with 7 bases identical to TRBD1. Germline CDR1 SGHRS, CDR2 YFSETQ. This CDR3 contains 13 residues. V gave up 2 bases and J gave up 5 bases; unmatched junction bases: 3. Here the CDR3 reads CASSLGGSETQYF. CDR3 DNA sequence: TGCGCCAGCAGCTTAGGGGGCTCTGAGACCCAGTACTTC.

Only a few counts were recorded for this clone. V gene TRBV5-1 combines with J gene TRBJ1-2; D is perhaps TRBD1 (6 bases). CDR3 length: 17 residues. Germline CDR1 SGHRS, CDR2 YFSETQ. Trimming left V 4 bases short and J 2 bases short, with 21 bases between. The CDR3 nucleotides are TGCGCCAGCAGCGCGGATTCCACAGGGCCCCTCAACTATGGCTACACCTTC. Protein sequence: CASSADSTGPLNYGYTF.

This clone was picked up one time. The chain couples TRBV30 to TRBJ1-5, with D possibly being TRBD1 (5 bases). Germline assignment: CDR1 GTSNPN and CDR2 SVGIG (reference sequence). The CDR3 is made up of 20 amino acids. V shed 3 bases and J shed 0 bases, with 27 bases lying between them. DNA of the CDR3: TGTGCCTGGAGCCTCGACCGCGGGTCAGGGATATTGGATAGCAATCAGCCCCAGCATTTT. This codes for CAWSLDRGSGILDSNQPQHF.